This T cell receptor (beta chain) was obtained from a study of TIL therapy for anti-PD-1-resistant metastatic lung cancer. Sample time point: pre-treatment sample, taken before nivolumab and TIL therapy. This clone appeared a single time. Looked up from germline, CDR1 is LNHNV and CDR2 is YYDKDF (reference sequence). V shed 5 bases and J 0 bases; nucleotides not matched to a gene: 4. The CDR3 loop spans 16 amino acids. The immunoSEQ assay was v3. The repertoire was sequenced with immunoSEQ multiplex PCR; TCRdb's copy has only in-frame clones and lacks some. Of about 43,000 clones listed, roughly 85% are singletons.

This chain links TRBV15 with TRBJ2-6; 7 bases match TRBD1. The sequencing used blood, collected at baseline. The receptor comes from a man in his sixties or seventies with non-small cell lung cancer. The DNA of the CDR3 is TGTGCCACCAGCTCGGGACAGCTCTCTGGGGCCAACGTCCTGACTTTC. It yields the protein CATSSGQLSGANVLTF.